The 7 T cell receptor beta chains below were found in one sample sequenced in a study of T cell repertoires in cytomegalovirus infection. No antigen is known for these receptors. TCRdb processed the reads anew with MiXCR; each CDR3 protein has one entry. The top ten clones hold more than 13% of a sample with hundreds of thousands of distinct CDR3 sequences, around 30% of them seen once. Sequencing was performed on cultured CD8+ T cells from PBMCs, taken from culture after CMV antigen stimulation. The receptors here all came from a human donor in good health (CMV status not recorded). Some clones in this sample may be carry-over from other donors' samples.

This clonotype has just a few counts. The chain combines TRBV6-5 with TRBJ1-1; D is undetermined. Looked up from germline, CDR1 is MNHEY and CDR2 is SVGAGI. The CDR3 length is 17 residues. Trimming removed 0 bases at V and 0 bases at J, with 14 bases between. The CDR3 loop is CASSYSKSGVLNTEAFF. CDR3 DNA: TGTGCCAGCAGTTACTCGAAAAGCGGGGTTTTGAACACTGAAGCTTTCTTT.

This clonotype was found a few times. The CDR3 region is CASSYGRTYEQYV. The CDR3 DNA reads TGTGCCAGCAGTTACGGCAGGACCTACGAGCAGTACGTC. This chain joins TRBV6-6 and TRBJ2-7, with D uncertain. The CDR3 extends over 13 amino acids. CDR1 is MNHNY, CDR2 SVGAGI, per germline (reference sequence). V was shortened by 2 bases and J by 2 bases, with 7 bases between the two germline ends.

This rearrangement joins TRBV6-1 to TRBJ1-2; D is unclear. Germline V gene sequence: CDR1 MNHNS, CDR2 SASEGT. CDR3 size: 15 residues. Trimming shortened V by 4 bases and J by 4 bases, and 16 bases separated the two germline ends. CDR3 loop: CASSAYKPLGYGYTF. The CDR3 DNA reads as TGTGCCAGCAGTGCTTACAAGCCATTAGGCTATGGCTACACCTTC.

The chain carries TRBV12-3 or TRBV12-4 and TRBJ1-5; maybe TRBD1 (5 bases). Trimming left V 6 bases short and J 3 bases short, with 12 bases between. This CDR3 is built from 14 residues. The CDR3: CASSRGPINQPQHF. The CDR3, as DNA: TGTGCCAGCAGCCGGGGACCGATCAATCAGCCCCAGCATTTT.

Comments on this clonotype: A much larger clone sits a single nucleotide away, making a read error possible. This rearrangement joins TRBV7-2 to TRBJ2-2; D tentatively fits TRBD1 or TRBD2 (5 bases each). Between the trimmed V and J ends, which lost 4 bases and 4 bases, there was a span of 16 bases. The germline V gene encodes CDR1 SGHTA and CDR2 FQGNSA. CDR3 length: 16 amino acids. CDR3 DNA: TGTGCCAGCAGCTCGGGACGGGGTTTTAGCACCGGGGAGCTGTTTTTT. Its protein product is CASSSGRGFSTGELFF.

The chain is built from TRBV2 and TRBJ1-5; no clear D gene. V lost 3 bases to trimming and J lost 4 bases, with 7 bases between them. The germline gives CDR1 SNHLY, CDR2 FYNNEI. CDR3 length: 13 amino acids. The CDR3 bases are TGTGCCAGCAGTGAGTTCAGGAATCAGCCCCAGCATTTT. Protein sequence: CASSEFRNQPQHF.

The chain employs TRBV9 and TRBJ2-2; TRBD1 agrees at 12 bases. The CDR3 totals 16 residues. V shed 7 bases and J 6 bases; nucleotides not matched to a gene: 10. The V gene's germline CDR1 is SGDLS and CDR2 YYNGEE. The CDR3 loop reads CASGLGDRGRAGELFF. DNA of the CDR3: TGTGCCAGCGGCCTAGGGGACAGGGGGCGGGCCGGGGAGCTGTTTTTT.